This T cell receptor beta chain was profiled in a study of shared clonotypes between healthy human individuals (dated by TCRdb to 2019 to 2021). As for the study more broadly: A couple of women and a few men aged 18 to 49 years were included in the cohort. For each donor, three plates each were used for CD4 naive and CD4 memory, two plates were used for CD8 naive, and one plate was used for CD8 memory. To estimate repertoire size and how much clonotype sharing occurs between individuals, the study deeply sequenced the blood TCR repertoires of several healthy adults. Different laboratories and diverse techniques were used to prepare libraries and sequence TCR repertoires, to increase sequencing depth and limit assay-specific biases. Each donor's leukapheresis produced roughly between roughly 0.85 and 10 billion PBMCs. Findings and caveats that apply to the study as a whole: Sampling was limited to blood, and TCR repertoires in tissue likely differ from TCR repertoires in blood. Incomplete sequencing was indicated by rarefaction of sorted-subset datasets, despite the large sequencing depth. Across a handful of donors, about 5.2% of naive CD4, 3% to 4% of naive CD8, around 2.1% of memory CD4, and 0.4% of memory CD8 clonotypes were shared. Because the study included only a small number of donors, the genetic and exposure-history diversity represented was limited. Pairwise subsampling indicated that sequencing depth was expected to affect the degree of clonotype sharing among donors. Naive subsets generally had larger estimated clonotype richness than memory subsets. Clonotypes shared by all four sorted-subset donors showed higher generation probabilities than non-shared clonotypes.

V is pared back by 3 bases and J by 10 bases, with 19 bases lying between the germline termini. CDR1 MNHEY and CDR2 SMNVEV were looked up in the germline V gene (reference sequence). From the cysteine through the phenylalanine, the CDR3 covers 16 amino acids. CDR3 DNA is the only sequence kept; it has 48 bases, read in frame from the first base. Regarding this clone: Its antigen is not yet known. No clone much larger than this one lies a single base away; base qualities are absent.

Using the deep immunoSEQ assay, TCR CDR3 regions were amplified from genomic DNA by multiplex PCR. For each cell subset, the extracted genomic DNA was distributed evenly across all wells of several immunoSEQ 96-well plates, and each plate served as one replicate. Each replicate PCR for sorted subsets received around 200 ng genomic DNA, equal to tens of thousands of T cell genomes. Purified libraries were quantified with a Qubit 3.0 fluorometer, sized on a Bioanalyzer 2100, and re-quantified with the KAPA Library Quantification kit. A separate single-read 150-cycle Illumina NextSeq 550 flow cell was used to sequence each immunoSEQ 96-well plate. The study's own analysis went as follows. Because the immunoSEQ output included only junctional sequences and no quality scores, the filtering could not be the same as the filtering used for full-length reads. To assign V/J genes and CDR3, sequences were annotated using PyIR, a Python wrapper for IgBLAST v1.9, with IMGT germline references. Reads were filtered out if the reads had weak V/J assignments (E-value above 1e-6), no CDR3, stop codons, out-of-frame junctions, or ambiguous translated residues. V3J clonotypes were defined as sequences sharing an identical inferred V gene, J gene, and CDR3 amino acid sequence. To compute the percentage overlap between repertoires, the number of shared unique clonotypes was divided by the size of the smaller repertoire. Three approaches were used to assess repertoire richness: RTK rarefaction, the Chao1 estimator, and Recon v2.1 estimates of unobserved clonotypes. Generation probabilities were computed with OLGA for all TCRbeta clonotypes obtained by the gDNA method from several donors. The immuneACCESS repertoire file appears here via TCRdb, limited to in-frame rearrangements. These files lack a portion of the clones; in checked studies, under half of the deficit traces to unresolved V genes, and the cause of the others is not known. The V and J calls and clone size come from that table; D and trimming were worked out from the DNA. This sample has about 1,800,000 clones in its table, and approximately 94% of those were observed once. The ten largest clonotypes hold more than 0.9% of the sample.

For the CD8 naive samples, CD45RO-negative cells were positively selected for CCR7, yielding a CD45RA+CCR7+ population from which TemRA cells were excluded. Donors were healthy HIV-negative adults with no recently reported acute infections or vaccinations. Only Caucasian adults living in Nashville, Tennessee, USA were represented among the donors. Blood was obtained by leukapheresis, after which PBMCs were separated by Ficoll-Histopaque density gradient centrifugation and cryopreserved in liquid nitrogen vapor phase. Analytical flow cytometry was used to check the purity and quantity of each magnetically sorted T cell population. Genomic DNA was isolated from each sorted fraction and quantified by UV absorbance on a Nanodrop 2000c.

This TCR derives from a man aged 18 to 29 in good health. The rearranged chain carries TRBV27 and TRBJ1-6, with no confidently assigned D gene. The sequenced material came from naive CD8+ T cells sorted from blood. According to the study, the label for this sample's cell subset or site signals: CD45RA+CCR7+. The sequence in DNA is TGTGCCAGCAGTTTGTCTCCGGGAACGGTTGGCTCACCCCTCCACTTT. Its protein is CASSLSPGTVGSPLHF.